This passage covers 30 T cell receptor beta chains from one sample sequenced in a study of T cell responses to AZD1222 COVID-19 vaccine. The data were produced by immunoSEQ multiplex PCR, yet TCRdb's version contains in-frame clones alone and is incomplete. Seen here are approximately 110,000 clones, 90% to 95% observed once, and the top ten hold more than 2%. The starting material was peripheral blood, obtained on day 0 of AZD1222 vaccination. The receptors shown here come from an adult in good health.

A single count supports this clone. The gene calls are TRBV2 and TRBJ2-7, with 7 bases identical to TRBD1. Per the germline V gene, CDR1 is SNHLY and CDR2 is FYNNEI. J was trimmed by 4 bases and V by 8 bases; bases with no gene match: 8. This CDR3 is built from 13 residues. The CDR3 is CASQRTGTYEQYF. The DNA for the CDR3 is TGTGCCAGCCAGCGGACAGGCACATACGAGCAGTACTTC.

This chain joins TRBV5-4 and TRBJ2-7; a weak D match, TRBD2 (6 bases). Deletions cut 4 bases from V and 2 bases from J, with 13 bases between. Germline V gene data show CDR1 as SGHNT and CDR2 as YYREEE (reference sequence). This CDR3 region has 14 residues. The CDR3 DNA sequence: TGTGCCAGCAGCAAACCGGGGGAAGCCTACGAGCAGTACTTC. Translating gives CASSKPGEAYEQYF.

The chain couples TRBV27 to TRBJ1-2; 7 positions match TRBD1. Germline V gives CDR1 MNHEY, CDR2 SMNVEV (reference sequence). The CDR3 length is 15 residues. Unmatched junction bases numbered 9, after V lost 6 bases and J lost 2 bases. For the CDR3, the DNA is TGTGCCAGCAGACGTGTGGAGGGGGCGAACTATGGCTACACCTTC. Encoded protein: CASRRVEGANYGYTF.

The chain has TRBV15 and TRBJ1-1; maybe TRBD1 (5 bases). CDR3 size: 14 residues. Trimming stripped 2 bases from V and 1 base from J, with 8 bases between. Germline V CDR1 and CDR2: LNHNV, YYDKDF (reference sequence). The CDR3 DNA reads TGTGCCACCAGCAGAAGGGGCCGGAACACTGAAGCTTTCTTT. This encodes CATSRRGRNTEAFF.

The chain uses TRBV2 and TRBJ1-5, with no clear D. Trimming took 3 bases from V and 6 from J, leaving 15 bases between them. The CDR3 length is 15 residues. Germline CDR1 reads SNHLY; CDR2 reads FYNNEI. CDR3 DNA: TGTGCCAGCAGTGAGTTAGAGAGGGAGGGTCAGCCCCAGCATTTT. It is translated as CASSELEREGQPQHF. The whole variable domain, filled in from reference TRBV2 and TRBJ1-5, reads EPEVTQTPSHQVTQMGQEVILRCVPISNHLYFYWYRQILGQKVEFLVSFYNNEISEKSEIFDDQFSVERPDGSNFTLKIRSTKLEDSAMYFCASSELEREGQPQHFGDGTRLSIL.

The chain has TRBV7-9 and TRBJ1-5, with 7 nucleotides matching TRBD1. V dropped 5 bases and J dropped 4; count of bases not matched to a gene: 8. The CDR3 runs 15 residues. Germline CDR1 reads SEHNR; CDR2 reads FQNEAQ (reference sequence). CDR3 sequence reads: CASSTGRDRNQPQHF. For the CDR3, the DNA is TGTGCCAGCAGCACCGGCCGGGACAGAAATCAGCCCCAGCATTTT.

DNA for the CDR3: TGCGCCAGCAGCTTGGGAGAAAATAGCAATCAGCCCCAGCATTTT. Protein sequence: CASSLGENSNQPQHF. The chain combines TRBV5-1 with TRBJ1-5; D gene unclear. The CDR3 is made up of 15 amino acids. CDR1 and CDR2 (germline): SGHRS, YFSETQ. The ends were cut back, 0 bases at V and 0 bases at J, with 7 bases in the middle.

This clone was seen just once. The chain joins TRBV4-2 to TRBJ2-3, with a possible D match to TRBD2 (6 bases). This CDR3 is 17 amino acids long. V lost 1 base and J 1 base, leaving 15 bases between the germline ends. The V gene's germline CDR1 is LGHNA and CDR2 YNFKEQ. CDR3 amino acids: CASSQAGGALGTDTQYF. The CDR3 nucleotides are TGTGCCAGCAGCCAAGCCGGCGGGGCCCTAGGCACAGATACGCAGTATTTT.

The chain carries TRBV6-1 and TRBJ1-5; D gene uncertain. Germline CDR1 and CDR2: MNHNS and SASEGT. The CDR3 has 15 amino acids. Deletions cut 3 bases from V and 0 bases from J, with 9 bases between. The CDR3 sequence: CASSEDGDSNQPQHF. DNA for the CDR3: TGTGCCAGCAGTGAGGACGGGGATAGCAATCAGCCCCAGCATTTT.

In this sample, this clone turned up once. V is TRBV3-1 (or the pseudogene TRBV3-2) and J is TRBJ1-2, with unresolved D. The V and J ends lost 4 bases and 5 bases respectively, with 23 bases between them. CDR1 is LGHDT, CDR2 YNNKEL, per germline (reference sequence). This CDR3 has 17 residues. CDR3 sequence reads: CASSLSIYTLGLYGYTF. The CDR3 DNA sequence: TGTGCCAGCAGCCTATCAATCTACACTTTAGGGTTGTATGGCTACACCTTC.

The rearrangement joins TRBV2 to TRBJ1-1; D is possibly TRBD1 (6 bases). The CDR3 is 15 residues long. Germline V gene sequence: CDR1 SNHLY, CDR2 FYNNEI. Deletions cut 5 bases from V and 6 bases from J, with 19 bases between. The CDR3 DNA sequence: TGTGCCAGCAGTAACAACAGGGCTAAGGGCGCTGAAGCTTTCTTT. Protein: CASSNNRAKGAEAFF.

The chain combines TRBV4-1 with TRBJ1-1, with 8 nucleotides matching TRBD1. This CDR3 is built from 15 residues. Germline CDR1 and CDR2: MGHRA and YSYEKL. The junction had 6 bases not matched to a gene; V was cut back by 0 bases and J by 6 bases. CDR3 coding DNA: TGCGCCAGCAGCCAAGATATTAGACAGGGGCCTGAAGCTTTCTTT. Translating it yields CASSQDIRQGPEAFF.

The V and J genes are TRBV5-6 and TRBJ1-2; D is ambiguous. Germline V lookup: CDR1 SGHDT, CDR2 YYEEEE. V lost 1 base and J 0 bases, leaving 10 bases between the germline ends. There are 15 residues in the CDR3. The CDR3 sequence: CASSLLQAPNYGYTF. In nucleotides, the CDR3 is TGTGCCAGCAGCTTGCTGCAGGCACCTAACTATGGCTACACCTTC.

This clone was seen only once. The chain carries TRBV19 and TRBJ2-7; 8 bases are shared with TRBD1. Germline V CDR1 and CDR2: LNHDA, SQIVND (reference sequence). V was pared by 7 bases and J by 5 bases, with 4 bases of the junction left unmatched. The CDR3 loop spans 12 amino acids. CDR3 in DNA: TGTGCCAGTAAGGACAGGGCTAACGAGCAGTACTTC. Residues: CASKDRANEQYF. Full variable domain (missing parts from reference TRBV19 and TRBJ2-7): DGGITQSPKYLFRKEGQNVTLSCEQNLNHDAMYWYRQDPGQGLRLIYYSQIVNDFQKGDIAEGYSVSREKKESFPLTVTSAQKNPTAFYLCASKDRANEQYFGPGTRLTVT.

This sequence joins TRBV19 and TRBJ1-5; 9 positions agree with TRBD1. The CDR3 totals 15 residues. The trim removed 5 bases at V and 6 bases at J, leaving 8 bases unmatched. CDR1 and CDR2 (germline): LNHDA, SQIVND (reference sequence). CDR3 nucleotide sequence: TGTGCCAGTAGTGCAACCGGGACAGGGAGTCAGCCCCAGCATTTT. Protein sequence: CASSATGTGSQPQHF.

The chain uses TRBV7-2 and TRBJ1-5; D remains unclear. The CDR3 length is 14 residues. Deletions cut 5 bases from V and 0 bases from J, with 8 bases between. Per germline, CDR1 SGHTA and CDR2 FQGNSA. The CDR3 loop reads CASSADLSNQPQHF. The CDR3 nucleotides are TGTGCCAGCAGCGCGGACCTTAGCAATCAGCCCCAGCATTTT.

This chain joins TRBV27 and TRBJ1-3; 8 positions agree with TRBD1. Germline V gene lookup returns CDR1 MNHEY and CDR2 SMNVEV (reference sequence). Trimming cost V 7 bases and J 4 bases; bases outside gene matches: 3. The CDR3 runs to 13 residues. In DNA, the CDR3 is TGTGCCAGCAAGAGGACAGGGGGAAACACCATATATTTT. It encodes CASKRTGGNTIYF.

The rearrangement joins TRBV11-3 to TRBJ1-3, with D uncertain. The CDR3 has 17 amino acids. Germline lookup yields CDR1 SGHNT and CDR2 YENEEA. Trimming shortened V by 0 bases and J by 0 bases, and 12 bases separated the two germline ends. CDR3 coding DNA: TGTGCCAGCAGCTTAGATCGAACAGAAACCTCTGGAAACACCATATATTTT. Translated, it gives CASSLDRTETSGNTIYF.

DNA of the CDR3: TGTGCCAGCAGCTTAGGCAGACAGGGGAGAGGGAATGAGCAGTTCTTC. Translation gives CASSLGRQGRGNEQFF. The chain couples TRBV7-9 to TRBJ2-1; 8 nucleotides match TRBD1. The V and J ends lost 1 base and 7 bases, in that order; junction bases with no gene match: 9. The CDR3 extends over 16 amino acids. Germline assignment: CDR1 SEHNR and CDR2 FQNEAQ (reference sequence).

V and J are TRBV6-6 and TRBJ1-3; no reliable D call. Trimming cost V 0 bases and J 12 bases, with 18 bases left between them. Germline V lookup: CDR1 MNHNY, CDR2 SVGAGI (reference sequence). There are 15 residues in the CDR3. In DNA form, the CDR3 reads TGTGCCAGCAGTTACTCGTCAGTCCCCCTATCAATCATATATTTT. It is translated as CASSYSSVPLSIIYF.

V gene TRBV6-4 combines with J gene TRBJ1-2, with D uncertain. Germline V gene sequence: CDR1 MRHNA, CDR2 SNTAGT. The CDR3 covers 13 residues. Trimming pared 2 bases from V and 8 bases from J, leaving 12 bases between. CDR3 in DNA: TGTGCCAGCAGTGACGAGGGCTGGGGAGGCTACACCTTC. It translates to CASSDEGWGGYTF.

V usage is TRBV5-1 and J usage is TRBJ2-3, with 11 bases matching TRBD2. CDR3 length: 17 amino acids. Germline V gene lookup returns CDR1 SGHRS and CDR2 YFSETQ. With 5 bases clipped from V and 1 base from J, the junction kept 9 bases outside the gene matches. The CDR3 is CASSTVISGGGTDTQYF. The CDR3 nucleotides read TGCGCCAGCAGTACCGTCATTAGCGGGGGGGGCACAGATACGCAGTATTTT.

The chain has TRBV4-1 and TRBJ2-1; tentative D call: TRBD2 (6 bases). The V and J ends lost 3 bases and 6 bases respectively, with 12 bases between them. This CDR3 spans 14 amino acids. Per germline, CDR1 MGHRA and CDR2 YSYEKL. The CDR3 region has the DNA TGCGCCAGCAGCCAGACGGGAGAGGGCAATGAGCAGTTCTTC. Its protein is CASSQTGEGNEQFF.

A few counts support this clone. The chain combines TRBV7-9 with TRBJ2-7, with D possibly being TRBD1 (6 bases). Germline V gene lookup returns CDR1 SEHNR and CDR2 FQNEAQ (reference sequence). This CDR3 region has 14 residues. V lost 7 bases and J 6 bases, leaving 19 bases between the germline ends. CDR3 residues: CASTLQGSTGEQYF. CDR3 sequence (DNA): TGTGCCAGCACCCTACAGGGTTCAACAGGCGAGCAGTACTTC.

V usage is TRBV6-5 and J usage is TRBJ1-5; D is possibly TRBD1 (6 bases). The length of the CDR3 is 13 residues. Between the trimmed V and J ends, which lost 8 bases and 1 base, there was a span of 9 bases. Germline CDR1 reads MNHEY; CDR2 reads SVGAGI. This CDR3 reads CASGGQSNQPQHF. In nucleotides, the CDR3 is TGTGCCAGCGGGGGGCAGAGCAATCAGCCCCAGCATTTT.

This chain uses TRBV25-1 with TRBJ1-2, with TRBD1 as a possible D gene (6 bases). V was trimmed by 6 bases and J by 8 bases, leaving 13 bases between them. The CDR3 covers 12 residues. Germline CDR1 and CDR2: MGHDK and SYGVNS. CDR3 sequence: CASRVGDTGYTF. CDR3 DNA sequence: TGTGCCAGCAGGGTAGGGGACACCGGCTACACCTTC.

This rearrangement joins TRBV19 to TRBJ2-5; a weak D match, TRBD2 (6 bases). The CDR3 consists of 15 residues. With 7 bases removed from V and 3 bases from J, the gap between germline ends came to 18 bases. Per germline, CDR1 LNHDA and CDR2 SQIVND (reference sequence). Here the CDR3 DNA reads TGTGCCAGTACCCCCCGGGCTAGCGCTAAAGAGACCCAGTACTTC. It encodes CASTPRASAKETQYF.

This chain joins TRBV13 and TRBJ1-1; D is unclear. CDR1 is PRHDT and CDR2 is FYEKMQ in the germline V gene (reference sequence). Trimming shortened V by 5 bases and J by 1 base, and 11 bases separated the two germline ends. The CDR3 is 14 amino acids. The CDR3 coding sequence is TGTGCCAGCAGCGTTCAGTTACAGAACACTGAAGCTTTCTTT. This codes for CASSVQLQNTEAFF.

The genes are TRBV6-5 and TRBJ1-1; no clear D. CDR3 length: 14 residues. Trimming took off 1 base at V and 4 bases at J, with 10 bases between the two ends. Germline lookup yields CDR1 MNHEY and CDR2 SVGAGI. The CDR3, as DNA: TGTGCCAGCAGTTACTTTCCGATTCCCACTGAAGCTTTCTTT. Protein sequence: CASSYFPIPTEAFF.

This chain connects TRBV5-4 to TRBJ2-3; 10 bases fit TRBD1. Germline CDR1 and CDR2: SGHNT and YYREEE (reference sequence). V gave up 1 base and J gave up 5 bases; unmatched junction bases: 10. This CDR3 region has 17 residues. The CDR3 nucleotides read TGTGCCAGCAGCTTGCGATCGGGACAGGGGTTGTTAGATACGCAGTATTTT. Translation gives CASSLRSGQGLLDTQYF.